What follows is one T cell receptor (beta chain) and its context. Its cognate antigen is unknown. The sample originates from a study of monozygotic twins with inflammatory bowel disease. TCRdb reprocessed the 5' RACE reads and reports one entry per CDR3 protein, with no DNA. The sample is made up of around 380,000 distinct CDR3 sequences, and the top ten hold more than 2% of it. General study results and limits: Twins classed as concordant or discordant showed no difference in repertoire similarity, possibly from limited power. Fewer clonotypes were shared with others by IBD patients than by healthy twins, especially with disease activity. The data gave no support to a single strong IBD-associated signal or clonotype.

This CDR3 has 14 amino acids. Germline V lookup: CDR1 DFQATT, CDR2 SNEGSKA (reference sequence). This TCR was sampled from a human donor with ulcerative colitis or Crohn's disease, or a healthy co-twin of an affected twin (not recorded which). Sequencing was done on a sample of blood. The rearrangement links TRBV20-1 to TRBJ2-3; absent DNA, TCRdb's TRBD1 call cannot be checked. The CDR3: CSAKRGAGTDTQYF.